The rows below give T cell receptor beta chains drawn from one sample of a study of blood T cells in healthy people across ages. Using its own MiXCR run on the 5' RACE reads, TCRdb lists one record per CDR3 protein. This sample has 1.5 million to 2 million distinct CDR3 sequences, with about 30% found just once. Material: blood. The receptors originated from a woman in her 30s in good health. Both conserved end residues are part of each CDR3. D genes are given only for firm matches.

V,J,D,CDR3
TRBV4-3,TRBJ1-2,-,CASSQERDPGVGYTF
TRBV7-9,TRBJ2-7,TRBD2,CASSIQGGTYEQYF
TRBV11-2,TRBJ1-5,-,CASSSAGGRQPQHF
TRBV12-3/TRBV12-4,TRBJ1-1,TRBD1,CASSPGQMLMNTEAFF
TRBV2,TRBJ1-6,-,CASSGRRYNSPLHF
TRBV7-2,TRBJ2-5,TRBD2,CASSRRSAGGETQYF
TRBV5-1,TRBJ1-1,-,CASSLGPQAGNTEAFF
TRBV7-9,TRBJ2-7,TRBD2,CASSPTSGLIYEQYF
TRBV3-1,TRBJ1-1,-,CASSPGRGGETEAFF
TRBV27,TRBJ1-2,-,CASSLSRRDKSGYTF
TRBV4-1,TRBJ1-2,-,CASSQAPMGNYGYTF
TRBV11-2,TRBJ2-7,TRBD2,CASSLLAGGQRGEQYF
TRBV7-8,TRBJ1-1,-,CASSLEPLGAEAFF
TRBV3-1,TRBJ2-1,-,CASSHSLRANEQFF
TRBV29-1,TRBJ2-7,-,CSAPTYSYEQYF
TRBV6-2/TRBV6-3,TRBJ2-7,-,CASSKGTSSYEQYF
TRBV11-1,TRBJ2-4,-,CASSLGYLVGNENIQYF
TRBV20-1,TRBJ2-7,-,CSARGQGLVYEQYF
TRBV29-1,TRBJ2-5,TRBD2,CSAVPGRETQYF
TRBV4-1,TRBJ1-5,-,CASSQETGDQPQHF
TRBV4-1,TRBJ1-2,-,CASSQGVGAPNYGYTF
TRBV29-1,TRBJ1-1,TRBD1,CSVDHARGRFSANTEAFF
TRBV20-1,TRBJ2-4,TRBD1,CSARRSGTDKNIQYF
TRBV14,TRBJ2-3,-,CASSQGYVRTDTQYF
TRBV20-1,TRBJ1-2,-,CSAAGTPPNYGYTF
TRBV7-2,TRBJ2-1,-,CASSFTGSFSYNEQFF
TRBV28,TRBJ2-3,TRBD1,CASSTIGQGISDTQYF
TRBV6-5,TRBJ2-5,TRBD2,CASSWGGGQETQYF
TRBV7-2,TRBJ1-6,-,CASSLVAGVGSPLHF
TRBV6-2/TRBV6-3,TRBJ2-1,-,CAVHAVATYDEQFF
TRBV4-3,TRBJ2-1,-,CVSSQDSGLVNEQFF
TRBV24-1,TRBJ2-5,-,CATGFGETQYF
TRBV12-3/TRBV12-4,TRBJ1-2,TRBD1,CASSTTTGEYGYTF
TRBV20-1,TRBJ2-7,TRBD1,CSARDSLGQGYEQYF
TRBV28,TRBJ1-1,-,CASSAPAPIGAFF
TRBV29-1,TRBJ1-4,-,CSVAQERGDGFF
TRBV7-9,-,TRBD2,CASRSGRAVDNEQYF
TRBV6-1,TRBJ1-5,TRBD1,CASSETQGIWQPQHF
TRBV29-1,TRBJ1-5,-,CSVSDRRGQPQHF
TRBV4-1,TRBJ1-2,-,CASSHDRRSNYGYTF
TRBV6-2/TRBV6-3,TRBJ1-5,-,CASSGARYQPQHF
TRBV2,TRBJ2-3,TRBD1,CASRPGQGNTQYF
TRBV20-1,TRBJ1-3,-,CSATRPGGGNTIYF
TRBV7-2,TRBJ2-1,TRBD2,CASSKRGLAGATSYNEQFF
TRBV2,TRBJ2-7,TRBD2,CASTVTSGSRGEQYF
TRBV5-4,TRBJ2-4,-,CASSLVTIPDIQYF
TRBV5-1,TRBJ1-4,-,CASTQGSPNEKLFF
TRBV7-3,TRBJ2-1,TRBD1,CASSKQGQEPYNEQFF
TRBV20-1,TRBJ1-1,TRBD1,CSARGQGASTEAFF
TRBV12-3/TRBV12-4,TRBJ1-1,-,CVSSSAKALLNTEAFF
TRBV29-1,TRBJ2-2,-,CSGTENTGELFF
TRBV29-1,TRBJ1-2,-,CSVQGGRLYTF
TRBV28,TRBJ2-7,TRBD2,CASSLTGTSEQYF